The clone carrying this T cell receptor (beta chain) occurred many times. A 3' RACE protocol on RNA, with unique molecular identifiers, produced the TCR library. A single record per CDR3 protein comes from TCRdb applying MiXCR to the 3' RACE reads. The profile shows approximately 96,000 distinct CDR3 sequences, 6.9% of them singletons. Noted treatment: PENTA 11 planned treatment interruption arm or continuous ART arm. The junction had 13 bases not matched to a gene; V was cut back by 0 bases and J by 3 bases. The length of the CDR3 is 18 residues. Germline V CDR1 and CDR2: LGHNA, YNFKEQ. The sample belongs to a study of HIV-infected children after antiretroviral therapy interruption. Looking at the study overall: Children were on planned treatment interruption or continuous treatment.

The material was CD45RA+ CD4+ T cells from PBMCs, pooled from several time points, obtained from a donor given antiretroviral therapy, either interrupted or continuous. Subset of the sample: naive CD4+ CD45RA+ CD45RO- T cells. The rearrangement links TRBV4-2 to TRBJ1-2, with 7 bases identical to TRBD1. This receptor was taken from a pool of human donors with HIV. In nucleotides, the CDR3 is TGTGCCAGCAGCCAAGATCTGTTCCCTACTACAGGGGACTATGGCTACACCTTC. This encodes CASSQDLFPTTGDYGYTF.